This passage covers 26 T cell receptor beta chains from one sample sequenced in a study of blood T cells in healthy people across ages. A second PCR of roughly 6 to 12 cycles used a sample-barcoded 5' primer and a J-beta primer mix. Each CDR3 protein is one row after TCRdb ran MiXCR on the 5' RACE reads. The data show hundreds of thousands of distinct CDR3 sequences, with approximately 60% seen just once and around 24% held by the top ten. The sequencing input was blood. These TCRs come from a man between 35 and 55 years old in good health.

The chain carries TRBV10-3 and TRBJ1-2, with TRBD1 as a possible D gene (5 bases). Germline assignment: CDR1 ENHRY and CDR2 SYGVKD. The V end was cut by 6 bases, the J end by 5 bases, with 19 bases between. CDR3 length: 15 residues. The CDR3 DNA sequence: TGTGCCATCAGCGCTCCCCCACGTGGGACTTATGGCTACACCTTC. It yields the protein CAISAPPRGTYGYTF.

The rearrangement links TRBV6-1 to TRBJ1-5; TRBD1 matches 7 bases. The CDR3 spans 15 residues. The ends lost 6 bases at V and 5 bases at J; junction bases unmatched: 10. CDR1 is MNHNS, CDR2 SASEGT, per germline. Written as DNA, the CDR3 is TGTGCCAGCAGCACCGGGACAGAGGATTATCAGCCCCAGCATTTT. Translated, it gives CASSTGTEDYQPQHF.

This clonotype showed up just a few times. This chain connects TRBV20-1 to TRBJ2-4; D not certain. This CDR3 comprises 13 residues. Trimming shortened V by 5 bases and J by 5 bases, and 13 bases separated the two germline ends. Germline V lookup: CDR1 DFQATT, CDR2 SNEGSKA (reference sequence). The CDR3 DNA sequence: TGCAGTGCTTATCTAAACGTGGAAAACATTCAGTACTTC. It yields the protein CSAYLNVENIQYF.

The chain combines TRBV7-2 with TRBJ2-1; maybe TRBD1 (6 bases). The CDR3 spans 15 residues. Looked up from germline, CDR1 is SGHTA and CDR2 is FQGNSA. The ends were cut back, 0 bases at V and 1 base at J, with 7 bases in the middle. The CDR3 sequence is CASSLARGSYNEQFF. As DNA, the CDR3 is TGTGCCAGCAGCTTAGCCAGGGGTTCCTACAATGAGCAGTTCTTC.

This clonotype was observed a handful of times. The rearrangement links TRBV6-6 to TRBJ2-2, with TRBD1 identical over 7 bases. CDR3 length: 15 residues. With 2 bases clipped from V and 4 bases from J, the junction kept 4 bases outside the gene matches. CDR1 and CDR2 from the germline V gene are MNHNY and SVGAGI (reference sequence). The CDR3 coding sequence is TGTGCCAGCAGTTACCGGGACAGTCGCACCGGGGAGCTGTTTTTT. This sequence encodes CASSYRDSRTGELFF.

Regarding this clonotype: A read error may account for a junction end that differs from germline. This chain uses TRBV28 with TRBJ2-4; D remains unclear. The CDR3 is 13 residues long. CDR1 and CDR2 from the germline V gene are MDHEN and SYDVKM. CDR3 DNA sequence: TGTGCCAGCAGCTTACCTCTCGACACCTTAAGACACTTC. Protein: CASSLPLDTLRHF.

This chain connects TRBV20-1 to TRBJ2-3, with TRBD2 as a possible D gene (5 bases). The ends were cut back, 3 bases at V and 2 bases at J, with 12 bases in the middle. Looked up from germline, CDR1 is DFQATT and CDR2 is SNEGSKA (reference sequence). This CDR3 contains 14 residues. DNA of the CDR3: TGCAGTGCTAGTACACTCGGGGACACAGATACGCAGTATTTT. It specifies CSASTLGDTDTQYF.

This chain uses TRBV27 with TRBJ2-5; D may be TRBD1 (5 bases). The germline V gene encodes CDR1 MNHEY and CDR2 SMNVEV (reference sequence). CDR3 length: 14 amino acids. V was trimmed by 5 bases and J by 5 bases, leaving 15 bases between them. The CDR3 nucleotides read TGTGCCAGCAGTCGATTAGGGGAAAGGGAGACCCAGTACTTC. Translation: CASSRLGERETQYF.

This rearrangement joins TRBV20-1 to TRBJ2-3; 10 nucleotides align to TRBD2. V was pared by 6 bases and J by 6 bases, with 6 bases of the junction left unmatched. CDR1 and CDR2 from the germline V gene are DFQATT and SNEGSKA (reference sequence). The CDR3 is 13 amino acids. The CDR3 nucleotides are TGCAGTGCCGGTAGCGGGGGGTTGGATACGCAGTATTTT. This encodes CSAGSGGLDTQYF.

The chain couples TRBV15 to TRBJ1-4, with D tentatively TRBD1 (5 bases). The CDR3 is 16 amino acids. In germline, CDR1 is LNHNV, CDR2 YYDKDF (reference sequence). V lost 1 base, J lost 10 bases, and 19 bases lay in between. CDR3 DNA: TGTGCCACCAGCAGAGGGGCAGAGAGGGGATTAGGAAAACTGTTTTTT. This gives the protein CATSRGAERGLGKLFF.

This clonotype has only a few counts. The chain joins TRBV15 to TRBJ1-2, with D possibly matching TRBD1 (5 bases). Germline V CDR1 and CDR2: LNHNV, YYDKDF (reference sequence). The CDR3 runs 15 residues. The germline V and J ends were trimmed by 1 base and 8 bases, with 17 bases remaining between them. The CDR3 here is CATSRGDGLTHGYTF. CDR3 in DNA: TGTGCCACCAGCAGAGGGGACGGGCTTACCCACGGCTACACCTTC. Full variable domain (remainder filled in from reference TRBV15 and TRBJ1-2): DAMVIQNPRYQVTQFGKPVTLSCSQTLNHNVMYWYQQKSSQAPKLLFHYYDKDFNNEADTPDNFQSRRPNTSFCFLDIRSPGLGDTAMYLCATSRGDGLTHGYTFGSGTRLTVV.

The table lists this clonotype with many counts. The J gene is TRBJ1-5, the V gene TRBV6-2 or TRBV6-3; D gene uncertain. The CDR3 is 13 residues long. V dropped 2 bases and J dropped 6 bases, with 8 bases sitting between them. Germline-derived CDR1 and CDR2 are MNHEY and SVGEGT. The CDR3 DNA reads TGTGCCAGCAGTTACAGGGATATTCAGCCCCAGCATTTT. Translating gives CASSYRDIQPQHF.

This chain connects TRBV6-5 to TRBJ2-1; possibly TRBD1 or TRBD2 for D (5 bases each). Germline CDR1 reads MNHEY; CDR2 reads SVGAGI. The ends were cut back, 5 bases at V and 4 bases at J, with 12 bases in the middle. CDR3 length: 14 residues. CDR3 amino acids: CASSRDGRYNEQFF. The CDR3 DNA is TGTGCCAGCAGTCGGGACGGTAGATACAATGAGCAGTTCTTC.

This clonotype came up once. The chain employs TRBV29-1 and TRBJ1-2, with TRBD1 matching over 7 bases. The CDR3 covers 14 residues. Germline V gene sequence: CDR1 SQVTM, CDR2 ANQGSEA. Trimming took 3 bases from V and 7 from J; bases not matched to a gene: 11. CDR3 DNA sequence: TGCAGCGTTGAGAAGGGGGCAGGTCTGTCTGGCTACACCTTC. Amino acids: CSVEKGAGLSGYTF.

J is TRBJ2-7 and V is TRBV25-1, with D uncertain. Per the germline V gene, CDR1 is MGHDK and CDR2 is SYGVNS. The CDR3 is made up of 15 amino acids. Trimming removed 3 bases from V and 7 bases from J, with 19 bases in between. The DNA for the CDR3 is TGTGCCAGCAGTGATAATTCCCAGGTAGACAATGAGCAGTACTTC. This encodes CASSDNSQVDNEQYF.

This clonotype was found a few times. CDR3 in amino acids: CASSFAGQGWVDTQYF. The DNA for the CDR3 is TGTGCCAGCAGCTTCGCTGGACAGGGGTGGGTTGATACGCAGTATTTT. The chain links TRBV7-9 to TRBJ2-3; 9 positions agree with TRBD1. The germline V gene encodes CDR1 SEHNR and CDR2 FQNEAQ (reference sequence). CDR3 size: 16 residues. With 3 bases clipped from V and 6 bases from J, the junction kept 10 bases outside the gene matches.

Ten or more counts support this clonotype. The J gene is TRBJ2-5, the V gene TRBV11-2; TRBD2 aligns across 8 bases. The V gene end was trimmed by 5 bases and the J gene end by 0 bases; junction bases not matched to a gene: 8. The CDR3 is 16 residues long. Germline CDR1 SGHAT, CDR2 FQNNGV. CDR3 bases: TGTGCCAGCAGCCCTGCTAGCGGGTGGTACCAAGAGACCCAGTACTTC. The encoded protein is CASSPASGWYQETQYF.

The chain carries TRBV5-1 and TRBJ2-4; 7 positions match TRBD2. The DNA end lines up better with TRBJ2-7; the J call may be wrong. CDR1 and CDR2 from the germline V gene are SGHRS and YFSETQ. This CDR3 spans 16 amino acids. CDR3 loop: CASSLRSASGPYEQYF. The CDR3 DNA reads as TGCGCCAGCAGCTTGCGTTCGGCTAGCGGACCCTACGAGCAGTACTTC.

The chain employs TRBV3-1 and TRBJ1-1; TRBD1 is a possible D gene (5 bases). The germline V and J ends were trimmed by 0 bases and 5 bases, with 28 bases remaining between them. Germline V CDR1 and CDR2: LGHDT, YNNKEL (reference sequence). The CDR3 sequence is 20 residues long. CDR3 nucleotides: TGTGCCAGCAGCCAAGATCTATCGGGGATAGCGCAGGGCCGGGAGACTGAAGCTTTCTTT. Translating gives CASSQDLSGIAQGRETEAFF. Based on the CDR3 plus reference TRBV3-1 and TRBJ1-1, the full variable domain is DTAVSQTPKYLVTQMGNDKSIKCEQNLGHDTMYWYKQDSKKFLKIMFSYNNKELIINETVPNRFSPKSPDKAHLNLHINSLELGDSAVYFCASSQDLSGIAQGRETEAFFGQGTRLTVV.

This clonotype was found a few times. This chain connects TRBV6-5 to TRBJ2-7; D unclear. Trimming removed 5 bases from V and 6 bases from J, with 11 bases in between. This CDR3 spans 12 amino acids. Germline V gene sequence: CDR1 MNHEY, CDR2 SVGAGI. DNA of the CDR3: TGTGCCAGCAGTATGATAGGTCGCGAGCAGTACTTC. Residues: CASSMIGREQYF.

The chain joins TRBV3-1 to TRBJ2-5; D gene ambiguous. The J call may be faulty, since TRBJ2-7 better matches the DNA end. CDR3 length: 15 amino acids. Germline V CDR1 and CDR2: LGHDT, YNNKEL (reference sequence). The CDR3 region is CASSHPSETKFEQYF. CDR3 DNA sequence: TGTGCCAGCAGCCATCCTTCTGAGACAAAATTCGAGCAGTACTTC.

In its sample, this clonotype was seen once. The J gene is TRBJ1-1, the V gene TRBV27; D is unresolved. V lost 2 bases to trimming and J lost 4 bases, with 11 bases between them. Per germline, CDR1 MNHEY and CDR2 SMNVEV (reference sequence). The CDR3 is 14 amino acids. As DNA, the CDR3 is TGTGCCAGCAGTTTAGGCGTTCGGGGCACTGAAGCTTTCTTT. This translates into CASSLGVRGTEAFF.

This clonotype was recorded a few times. The chain carries TRBV4-3 and TRBJ2-1; D is possibly TRBD2 (5 bases). The V end was cut by 0 bases, the J end by 0 bases, with 15 bases between. The germline gives CDR1 LGHNA, CDR2 YSLEER. The CDR3 contains 18 residues. The chain's CDR3 is CASSQDVAGPSSYNEQFF. For the CDR3, the DNA is TGCGCCAGCAGCCAAGACGTTGCGGGTCCGAGCTCCTACAATGAGCAGTTCTTC.

The V and J genes are TRBV12-3 or TRBV12-4 and TRBJ2-1; 7 bases fit TRBD1. The ends lost 6 bases at V and 5 bases at J; junction bases unmatched: 10. This CDR3 contains 15 residues. CDR3 residues: CASSLRGWGNNEQFF. The CDR3 DNA reads as TGTGCCAGCAGCCTCAGGGGGTGGGGCAACAATGAGCAGTTCTTC.

The chain recombines TRBV27 with TRBJ2-5; the match to TRBD2 covers 13 bases. Germline V gene sequence: CDR1 MNHEY, CDR2 SMNVEV (reference sequence). This CDR3 has 19 amino acids. Unmatched junction bases numbered 15, after V lost 5 bases and J lost 3 bases. CDR3 region: CASSLNRRGLAGVKETQYF. Written as DNA, the CDR3 is TGTGCCAGCAGTCTAAATCGACGAGGACTAGCGGGAGTTAAAGAGACCCAGTACTTC.

This clonotype was picked up a small number of times. The genes are TRBV5-1 and TRBJ1-2; TRBD1 agrees at 9 bases. J lost 8 bases, V lost 0 bases, and 8 bases had no gene match. The CDR3 sequence is 15 residues long. The germline gives CDR1 SGHRS, CDR2 YFSETQ. In nucleotides, the CDR3 is TGCGCCAGCAGCTTGGGGGACAGGGTGATGCGCGGCTACACCTTC. As protein: CASSLGDRVMRGYTF.